A single sample is the source of the 23 T cell receptor beta chains below, sequenced in a study of blood T cell repertoires in COVID-19. Sequenced by immunoSEQ multiplex PCR; TCRdb stores in-frame clones only, minus some. The table lists about 92,000 clones, approximately 88% of them singletons. Sample: peripheral blood. The receptors originated from a woman aged 55-70 years with COVID-19, enrolled during active disease.

The rearrangement links TRBV12-5 to TRBJ1-5; 8 nucleotides line up with TRBD1. In germline, CDR1 is LGHNT, CDR2 FRNRAP. CDR3 length equals 14 residues. V lost 7 bases and J lost 5; bases outside the gene matches: 7. The CDR3 DNA is TGTGCTAGTGCTCCGGACAGGGTGGATCAGCCCCAGCATTTT. This translates into CASAPDRVDQPQHF. Full variable domain (rest looked up from reference TRBV12-5 and TRBJ1-5): DARVTQTPRHKVTEMGQEVTMRCQPILGHNTVFWYRQTMMQGLELLAYFRNRAPLDDSGMPKDRFSAEMPDATLATLKIQPSEPRDSAVYFCASAPDRVDQPQHFGDGTRLSIL.

The chain has TRBV7-2 and TRBJ2-5; 11 positions agree with TRBD2. Germline lookup yields CDR1 SGHTA and CDR2 FQGNSA. The CDR3 covers 18 residues. V lost 4 bases, J lost 5 bases, and 15 bases stayed unmatched. CDR3 coding DNA: TGTGCCAGCAGCTCCTTTAATTTAGCGGGGGGGATGGTGGAGACCCAGTACTTC. Protein: CASSSFNLAGGMVETQYF.

V usage is TRBV7-2 and J usage is TRBJ2-7; 8 bases map to TRBD2. The CDR3 has 13 amino acids. Germline CDR1 reads SGHTA; CDR2 reads FQGNSA. With V trimmed by 2 bases and J by 5 bases, 2 bases remained unmatched. The CDR3 nucleotides read TGTGCCAGCAGCTTACGGCGGGGGGACGAGCAGTACTTC. Protein product: CASSLRRGDEQYF.

This clone was seen a few times. The rearrangement uses TRBV28 and TRBJ1-4; D gene unclear. CDR1 is MDHEN, CDR2 SYDVKM, per germline. The ends were cut back, 0 bases at V and 10 bases at J, with 9 bases in the middle. CDR3 length equals 13 residues. CDR3: CASSLWSGGKLFF. Here the CDR3 DNA reads TGTGCCAGCAGTTTATGGTCCGGCGGAAAACTGTTTTTT.

This clone was detected once. This chain links TRBV6-1 with TRBJ1-4; no reliable D call. The germline V gene encodes CDR1 MNHNS and CDR2 SASEGT. Trimming removed 0 bases from V and 8 bases from J, with 16 bases in between. The CDR3 runs 16 residues. For the CDR3, the DNA is TGTGCCAGCAGTGAAGCCCTGGGCAGTTTTCGCGAAAAACTGTTTTTT. Encoded protein: CASSEALGSFREKLFF.

The table lists this clone with a few counts. The chain carries TRBV28 and TRBJ1-2; D is ambiguous. The CDR3 extends over 12 amino acids. Trimming cost V 11 bases and J 3 bases, with 13 bases left between them. Germline V gene sequence: CDR1 MDHEN, CDR2 SYDVKM. CDR3 region: CAAEGGYYGYTF. CDR3 bases: TGTGCCGCGGAAGGAGGGTACTATGGCTACACCTTC.

The V gene is TRBV5-1, the J gene TRBJ2-5; D is undetermined. The CDR3 extends over 13 amino acids. Trimming cost V 4 bases and J 2 bases, with 9 bases left between them. CDR1 is SGHRS and CDR2 is YFSETQ in the germline V gene. In nucleotides, the CDR3 is TGCGCCAGCAGCAAGACTGTTCAAGAGACCCAGTACTTC. It is translated as CASSKTVQETQYF.

This clone was picked up a small number of times. The gene calls are TRBV7-3 and TRBJ1-1; D unresolved. Trimming stripped 6 bases from V and 2 bases from J, with 10 bases between. Germline-derived CDR1 and CDR2 are SGHTA and FQGTGA. The CDR3 runs 13 residues. CDR3 loop: CASSRELNTEAFF. CDR3 coding DNA: TGTGCCAGCAGTCGGGAGTTAAACACTGAAGCTTTCTTT.

As DNA, the CDR3 is TGTGCCAGCAGCTTAGTTGGCGGGGGCAATAGCAATCAGCCCCAGCATTTT. Its translation: CASSLVGGGNSNQPQHF. This chain joins TRBV7-2 and TRBJ1-5; a possible D gene is TRBD1 (6 bases). This CDR3 comprises 17 residues. Trimming removed 1 base at V and 0 bases at J, with 13 bases between. In germline, CDR1 is SGHTA, CDR2 FQGNSA. The variable domain in full, completed from reference TRBV7-2 and TRBJ1-5, reads GAGVSQSPSNKVTEKGKDVELRCDPISGHTALYWYRQSLGQGLEFLIYFQGNSAPDKSGLPSDRFSAERTGGSVSTLTIQRTQQEDSAVYLCASSLVGGGNSNQPQHFGDGTRLSIL.

The rearrangement uses TRBV15 and TRBJ1-3; tentative D call: TRBD1 (6 bases). CDR3 length equals 15 residues. From germline, CDR1 is LNHNV and CDR2 YYDKDF (reference sequence). V was shortened by 2 bases and J by 2 bases, with 10 bases between the two germline ends. CDR3 DNA sequence: TGTGCCACCAGCAGATCCCCAGGGGCTGGAAACACCATATATTTT. Encoded protein: CATSRSPGAGNTIYF.

The rearrangement uses TRBV6-1 and TRBJ2-1, with 8 positions matching TRBD1. The junction had 5 bases not matched to a gene; V was cut back by 0 bases and J by 4 bases. This CDR3 is built from 16 residues. Per the germline V gene, CDR1 is MNHNS and CDR2 is SASEGT. The CDR3 DNA is TGTGCCAGCAGTGAAGCGCGACAGGGGAGATACAATGAGCAGTTCTTC. It codes for CASSEARQGRYNEQFF.

The chain carries TRBV7-9 and TRBJ1-4; a possible D gene is TRBD1 (6 bases). Trimming took off 1 base at V and 8 bases at J, with 17 bases between the two ends. The CDR3 runs to 16 residues. Germline-derived CDR1 and CDR2 are SEHNR and FQNEAQ (reference sequence). The CDR3 region has the DNA TGTGCCAGCAGCTTAGATTTACAGGGTGTTCGGGAAAAACTGTTTTTT. It yields the protein CASSLDLQGVREKLFF.

On this clone: Sequence at one end of the junction differs from germline and may be a read error. J is TRBJ1-2 and V is TRBV5-5; 7 bases line up with TRBD1. The germline CDR1 and CDR2 sequences are SGHKS and YYEKEE (reference sequence). The CDR3 contains 15 residues. The CDR3 nucleotides read TGTGCCAGCAGTTTGGACCCGACAGGGCGCTATGGCTACACCTTC. Its translation is CASSLDPTGRYGYTF.

The rearrangement links TRBV29-1 to TRBJ2-7, with D unclear. CDR3 length: 11 residues. Germline V gives CDR1 SQVTM, CDR2 ANQGSEA. V was trimmed by 1 base and J by 6 bases, leaving 7 bases between them. The CDR3 region has the DNA TGCAGCGTTGAAGGGGCGTTCGAGCAGTACTTC. Translation gives CSVEGAFEQYF.

The chain is built from TRBV9 and TRBJ1-6; 9 positions agree with TRBD1. There are 15 residues in the CDR3. V shed 4 bases and J 10 bases; nucleotides not matched to a gene: 9. The germline gives CDR1 SGDLS, CDR2 YYNGEE. This chain's CDR3 is CASSPPGQGKSPLHF. The CDR3 region has the DNA TGTGCCAGCAGCCCCCCGGGACAGGGAAAATCACCCCTCCACTTT.

The chain has TRBV18 and TRBJ2-3, with D tentatively TRBD2 (5 bases). Germline CDR1 is KGHSH and CDR2 is LQKENI. The CDR3 sequence is 14 residues long. V was trimmed by 1 base and J by 5 bases, leaving 10 bases between them. CDR3 amino acids: CASSPRLGRDTQYF. CDR3 bases: TGTGCCAGCTCACCACGTCTGGGGAGAGATACGCAGTATTTT.

This chain links TRBV12-3 or TRBV12-4 with TRBJ1-1; D may be TRBD1 (6 bases). CDR3 size: 12 residues. V was trimmed by 4 bases and J by 8 bases, leaving 11 bases between them. The CDR3 sequence: CASSSRTEEAFF. In nucleotides, the CDR3 is TGTGCCAGCAGTTCCCGGACAGAAGAAGCTTTCTTT.

The chain carries TRBV11-2 and TRBJ2-3, with TRBD2 identical over 11 bases. The CDR3 extends over 19 amino acids. Germline CDR1 and CDR2: SGHAT and FQNNGV. J was trimmed by 6 bases and V by 5 bases; bases with no gene match: 19. The CDR3 DNA is TGTGCCAGCAGCCCAAACCCCCTGACTAGCGGGGAGCCGCGGGATACGCAGTATTTT. It codes for CASSPNPLTSGEPRDTQYF.

J is TRBJ2-1 and V is TRBV4-3, with TRBD2 as a possible D gene (6 bases). The CDR3 is 17 residues long. The V end was cut by 0 bases, the J end by 0 bases, with 12 bases between. Germline CDR1 and CDR2: LGHNA and YSLEER. CDR3 nucleotides: TGCGCCAGCAGCCAAGAAGGCGGGACCAGCTCCTACAATGAGCAGTTCTTC. Encoded protein: CASSQEGGTSSYNEQFF.

This clone was detected once. The rearrangement uses TRBV9 and TRBJ1-4; TRBD1 matches 8 bases. CDR1 is SGDLS and CDR2 is YYNGEE in the germline V gene. V gave up 0 bases and J gave up 7 bases; unmatched junction bases: 5. This CDR3 contains 15 residues. CDR3 sequence: CASSVVGRGPEKLFF. CDR3 bases: TGTGCCAGCAGCGTAGTTGGCAGGGGGCCTGAAAAACTGTTTTTT. The full variable domain, completed using reference TRBV9 and TRBJ1-4, is DSGVTQTPKHLITATGQRVTLRCSPRSGDLSVYWYQQSLDQGLQFLIQYYNGEERAKGNILERFSAQQFPDLHSELNLSSLELGDSALYFCASSVVGRGPEKLFFGSGTQLSVL.

The chain combines TRBV10-3 with TRBJ1-5; TRBD1 matches at 7 bases. Per germline, CDR1 ENHRY and CDR2 SYGVKD. J lost 2 bases, V lost 7 bases, and 8 bases had no gene match. The CDR3 spans 15 residues. The CDR3 DNA reads as TGTGCCATCATAACCGGGACAGCGCGCAATCAGCCCCAGCATTTT. Encoded protein: CAIITGTARNQPQHF.

V gene TRBV6-5 combines with J gene TRBJ1-5; D possibly corresponds to TRBD1 (5 bases). Per the germline V gene, CDR1 is MNHEY and CDR2 is SVGAGI. The ends were cut back, 6 bases at V and 0 bases at J, with 12 bases in the middle. CDR3 length equals 15 residues. DNA of the CDR3: TGTGCCAGCAGAGGGGCAGCGACTAGCAATCAGCCCCAGCATTTT. Translating it yields CASRGAATSNQPQHF.

V gene TRBV12-3 or TRBV12-4 combines with J gene TRBJ1-5; D is uncertain. The CDR3 length is 12 residues. V was shortened by 2 bases and J by 6 bases, with 5 bases between the two germline ends. The CDR3 sequence is CASSLIGQPQHF. The CDR3 DNA sequence: TGTGCCAGCAGTTTAATCGGTCAGCCCCAGCATTTT.